Shown below are 2 T cell receptor beta chains from a single sample sequenced in a study of early T cells in non-severe SARS-CoV-2 infection. One entry per CDR3 protein results from TCRdb running MiXCR on the 5' RACE reads. The sample records 65,000 to 95,000 distinct CDR3 sequences, approximately 15% being singletons. Source material: whole blood. These receptors were obtained from an adult who was a healthcare worker with PCR-confirmed SARS-CoV-2 infection or an uninfected control (not recorded which).

The chain employs TRBV3-1 and TRBJ1-2; no definite D call. Trimming took 0 bases from V and 3 from J, leaving 17 bases between them. This CDR3 region has 17 residues. CDR1 is LGHDT and CDR2 is YNNKEL in the germline V gene (reference sequence). This CDR3 is CASSQDIPGGGHYGYTF. The CDR3 DNA follows: TGTGCCAGCAGCCAAGATATCCCGGGAGGAGGGCACTATGGCTACACCTTC.

The chain has TRBV7-3 and TRBJ2-1; D remains ambiguous. The V gene lost 2 bases and the J gene lost 7 bases, with 12 bases spanning the gap. The CDR3 has 14 amino acids. The germline gives CDR1 SGHTA, CDR2 FQGTGA. The CDR3 here is CASSLSGPLNEQFF. For the CDR3, the DNA is TGTGCCAGCAGCTTATCGGGCCCCCTGAATGAGCAGTTCTTC.